This entry is about one T cell receptor (beta chain). Its antigen has not been determined. The sample holds no much larger clone one base away, and base qualities are not on file. The germline V gene gives CDR1 as MNHEY and CDR2 as SVGAGI. From cysteine to phenylalanine, the CDR3 is 15 amino acids long. Only the CDR3 portion is preserved as DNA: 45 bases, with reading frame beginning at the first base. For this chain, trimming is 10 bases at the V end and 5 bases at the J end, and the number of junction bases without a gene match is 11. These data originate in a study of T cell responses to AZD1222 COVID-19 vaccine (dated by TCRdb to the early 2020s). For the study in its entirety: TCR sequencing covered approximately 230 trial participants: 207 given two doses of AZD1222 and around 25 given two doses of MenACWY control vaccine. Enrollment into the trials was organized by age into subgroups of 18-55, 56-69 and 70-plus years, and those subgroups contained roughly 150, 30 and 60 TCR-sequenced participants, respectively. Overall results and qualifications from the work: Vaccine-associated CD4 TCRs spanned the whole spike protein, with dominant responses in regions 160-218 and 743-854. Because no samples from the day 14 peak response were available, repertoires could be characterized only after the peak T cell response. Reportedly, close to half of the unique spike-specific TCRs recognized epitopes lying outside the regions that are mutated in the B.1.351 and B.1.1.7 variants. Participants were mostly white British, with more females than males. The authors suggested clonal diversity may have been underestimated. After two AZD1222 doses, both the breadth and the depth of spike-specific TCRs were significantly higher than at day 0 and than in MenACWY recipients. The 56-69-year group was small, and its depth increase did not reach significance, likely because of low power. Conclusions about previously exposed vaccinees are limited because only five to seven AZD1222 recipients were SARS-CoV-2 seropositive at baseline.

In the paper's terms, the time point label means: about 28 days (+/-7) after the second vaccine dose. AZD1222 recipients given second doses at about 4 weeks or at about 12 weeks were pooled, since spike-specific TCR depth and breadth were not found to differ between the two schedules. Vaccinee samples came from UK trials COV001 and COV002, including a single-blind randomized controlled phase 2/3 trial of AZD1222 (ChAdOx1 nCoV-19) in healthy adults. For TCRbeta chain sequencing, PBMC samples from trial participants were taken at day 0 and at day 28 after the second dose. The CDR3 regions of human TCRbeta chains were subjected to immunosequencing. In the paper's pipeline: TCRs in the repertoires were matched against a reference library of SARS-CoV-2-specific TCRs that had been generated with the MIRA antigen-specificity platform. Breadth meant the fraction of unique TCRs that were SARS-CoV-2-associated, whereas depth meant the fraction of total T cells that were SARS-CoV-2-associated. Each spike-specific TCR was assigned to its reactive spike region and to a CD4 or CD8 class using the MIRA data. Log10-transformed breadth and depth values were compared by one-way ANOVA with Sidak's multiple comparisons tests. TCRdb's version of the immuneACCESS table is confined to in-frame rearrangements and falls short of the full clone set. An unresolved V gene accounts for under half of the shortfall where checked; the remainder is of unknown origin. The V and J calls and clone size come from that table; D and trimming were worked out from the DNA. Here the sample has approximately 130,000 clones; around 90% occur a single time. Around 5.3% of the sample is in the top ten clones.

The sequence derives from an adult who received the AZD1222 COVID-19 vaccine. The sequenced sample was peripheral blood, obtained 28 days after the second AZD1222 dose. The receptor chain draws on TRBV6-5 and TRBJ1-6; TRBD1 lines up with 7 middle nucleotides. The CDR3 here reads CATRGSGRHNSPLHF. Read as DNA, the sequence is TGTGCCACCAGGGGGTCGGGACGACATAATTCACCCCTCCACTTT.